The text below deals with one TCR beta chain. The table lists this clone with a count of one. The specificity of this receptor is unknown. Within one base of it there is no much larger clone, and no base qualities were kept. The CDR3 regions of human TCRbeta chains were analyzed by immunosequencing. Per the original workflow: TCRs in the repertoires were matched against a reference library of SARS-CoV-2-specific TCRs that had been generated with the MIRA antigen-specificity platform. Breadth was defined as the fraction of unique TCRs that were SARS-CoV-2-associated. Depth was defined as the fraction of total T cells that were SARS-CoV-2-associated. Using the MIRA data, each spike-specific TCR was mapped to the spike region that the TCR reacts to and placed in a CD4 or CD8 class. Log10-transformed breadth and depth values were compared by one-way ANOVA with Sidak's multiple comparisons tests. Entries here come from immuneACCESS through TCRdb and include only in-frame sequences with V and J called. Some clones fail to appear in such tables; in the studies checked, an unresolved V gene covers under half of the shortfall, and the cause of the remainder is unknown. The V and J calls and clone size come from that table; D and trimming were worked out from the DNA. A total of approximately 13,000 clones appear in this sample, about four fifths of them only once. The ten largest clones represent approximately 40% of the sample.

This specimen's time point label, per the study, means: about 28 days (+/-7) after the second vaccine dose. AZD1222 recipients whose second dose came at about 4 weeks and those whose second dose came at about 12 weeks were combined into one group, since spike-specific TCR depth and breadth did not differ between the two schedules. Vaccinee samples were obtained from the UK trials COV001 and COV002, which included a single-blind randomized controlled phase 2/3 trial of AZD1222 (ChAdOx1 nCoV-19) in healthy adults. For TCRbeta chain sequencing, PBMC samples from trial participants were taken at day 0 and at day 28 after the second dose. This entry belongs to a study of T cell responses to AZD1222 COVID-19 vaccine (dated by TCRdb to 2020 to 2022). Background for the entire study: TCR sequencing covered roughly 230 trial participants: 200 to 220 given two doses of AZD1222 and some 25 given two doses of MenACWY control vaccine. Trial participants were enrolled by age into subgroups of 18-55, 56-69 and 70-plus years, and 148, 28 and 57 TCR-sequenced participants, respectively, were included in these subgroups.

The CDR3 sequence holds 12 residues, the cysteine and phenylalanine included. Here the CDR3 DNA is all that survives: 36 bases in frame from base 1. The germline V gene supplies CDR1 SGDLS and CDR2 YYNGEE. V is shortened by 4 bases, J by 4 bases, and the region joining them spans 5 bases. General conclusions and limits of the study: After two AZD1222 doses, spike-specific TCR breadth and depth were significantly higher than at day 0 and than in MenACWY recipients. Conclusions about previously exposed vaccinees were limited because only six AZD1222 recipients were SARS-CoV-2 seropositive at baseline. Participants were mostly white British and included more females than males, and it was suggested by the authors that clonal diversity may have been underestimated. Because no samples from the day 14 peak response were available, repertoires could be characterized only after the peak T cell response. In the small 56-69-year group, the increase in depth fell short of significance, most likely because of low power. The whole spike protein was spanned by vaccine-associated CD4 TCRs, and dominant responses were seen in regions 160-218 and 743-854. Reportedly, almost half of the unique spike-specific TCRs recognized epitopes lying outside the regions that are mutated in the B.1.351 and B.1.1.7 variants.

The V gene is TRBV9 and the J gene is TRBJ2-2, with no D gene named confidently. This receptor was obtained from an adult who received the AZD1222 COVID-19 vaccine. The source was peripheral blood, collected 28 days after the second AZD1222 dose. The CDR3 sequence is CASSYLTGELFF. The DNA reads TGTGCCAGCAGCTACCTCACCGGGGAGCTGTTTTTT.